This TCR beta chain was captured by sequencing in a study of T cell responses to AZD1222 COVID-19 vaccine. Study results and limitations: The donor cohort was predominantly white British with a female majority, and clonal diversity may have been underestimated. The peak T cell response came first, and repertoires were sampled only after it.

Germline-derived CDR1 and CDR2 are SGDLS and YYNGEE. V trimming: 4 bases; J trimming: 6 bases; junction bases outside the gene matches: 11. The CDR3 is 16 residues long. As regards this clone: The target antigen is unknown.

TCRdb's table, derived via immunoSEQ multiplex PCR, lists solely in-frame clones and lacks some. In the table there are tens of thousands of clones, 76% of which are singletons. The rearrangement uses TRBV9 and TRBJ1-4, with 8 bases that match TRBD1. The sequence came from an adult in good health. The specimen comprised peripheral blood, sampled on day 0 of AZD1222 vaccination. CDR3 DNA sequence: TGTGCCAGCAGCCTTTGGGCCGGGACAGGAGATGAAAAACTGTTTTTT. Amino acids: CASSLWAGTGDEKLFF.